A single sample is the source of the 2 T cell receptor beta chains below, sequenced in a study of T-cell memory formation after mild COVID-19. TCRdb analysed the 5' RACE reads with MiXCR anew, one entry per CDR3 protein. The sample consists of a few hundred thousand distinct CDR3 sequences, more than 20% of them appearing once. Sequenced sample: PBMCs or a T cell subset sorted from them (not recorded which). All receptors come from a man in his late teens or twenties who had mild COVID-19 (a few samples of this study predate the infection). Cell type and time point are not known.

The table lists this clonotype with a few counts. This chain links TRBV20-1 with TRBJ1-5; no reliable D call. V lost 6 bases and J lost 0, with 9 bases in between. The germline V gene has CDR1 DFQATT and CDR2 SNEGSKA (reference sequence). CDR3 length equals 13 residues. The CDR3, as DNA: TGCAGTGCAAACGGGTATAGCAATCAGCCCCAGCATTTT. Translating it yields CSANGYSNQPQHF.

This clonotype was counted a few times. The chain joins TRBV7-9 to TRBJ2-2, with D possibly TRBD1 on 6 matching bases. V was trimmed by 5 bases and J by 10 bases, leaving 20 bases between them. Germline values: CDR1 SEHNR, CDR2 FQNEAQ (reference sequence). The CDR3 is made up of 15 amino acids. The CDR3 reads CASSQNVETGKELFF. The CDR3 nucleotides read TGTGCCAGCAGCCAAAACGTAGAAACAGGGAAGGAGCTGTTTTTT.